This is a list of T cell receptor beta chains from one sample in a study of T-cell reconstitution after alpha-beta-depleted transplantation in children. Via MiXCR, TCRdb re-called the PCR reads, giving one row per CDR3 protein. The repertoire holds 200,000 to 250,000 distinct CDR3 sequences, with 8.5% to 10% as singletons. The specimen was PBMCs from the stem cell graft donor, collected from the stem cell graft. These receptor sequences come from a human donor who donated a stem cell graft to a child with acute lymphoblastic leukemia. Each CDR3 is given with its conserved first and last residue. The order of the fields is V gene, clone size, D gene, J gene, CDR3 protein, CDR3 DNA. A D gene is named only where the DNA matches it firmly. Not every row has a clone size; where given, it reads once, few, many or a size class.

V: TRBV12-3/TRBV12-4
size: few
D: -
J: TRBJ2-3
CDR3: CASSPTSINTDTQYF
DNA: TGTGCCAGCAGTCCGACTAGTATTAATACGGATACGCAGTATTTT

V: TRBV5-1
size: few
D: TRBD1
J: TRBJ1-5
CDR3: CASSKTGGMQPQHF
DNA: TGCGCCAGCAGCAAAACAGGGGGAATGCAGCCCCAGCATTTT

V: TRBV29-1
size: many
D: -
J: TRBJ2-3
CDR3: CSVPGTADTQYF
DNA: TGCAGCGTACCGGGCACGGCGGATACGCAGTATTTT

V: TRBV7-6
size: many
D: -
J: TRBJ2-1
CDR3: CASSLYTFSYNEQFF
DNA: TGTGCCAGCAGCTTATACACTTTCTCCTACAATGAGCAGTTCTTC

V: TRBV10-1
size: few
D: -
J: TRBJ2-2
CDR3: CASSVSPNTGELFF
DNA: TGCGCCAGCAGCGTTAGCCCGAACACCGGGGAGCTGTTTTTT

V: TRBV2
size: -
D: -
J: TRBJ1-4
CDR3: CASRGTTATNEKLFF
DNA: TGTGCCAGCAGAGGGACAACAGCAACTAATGAAAAACTGTTTTTT

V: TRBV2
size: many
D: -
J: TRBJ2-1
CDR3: CASSEEGPQDEQFF
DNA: TGTGCCAGCAGTGAGGAGGGCCCACAAGATGAGCAGTTCTTC

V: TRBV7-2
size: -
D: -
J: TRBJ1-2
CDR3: CASSSLPGYTYGYTF
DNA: TGTGCCAGCAGCTCTCTTCCAGGGTATACCTATGGCTACACCTTC

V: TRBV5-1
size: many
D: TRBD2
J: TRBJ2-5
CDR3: CASSLRVAGPYQETQYF
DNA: TGCGCCAGCAGCTTGCGAGTAGCGGGGCCGTACCAAGAGACCCAGTACTTC

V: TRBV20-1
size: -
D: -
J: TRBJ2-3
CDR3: CSASLSGTDTQYF
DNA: TGCAGTGCTAGCCTTAGCGGCACAGATACGCAGTATTTT

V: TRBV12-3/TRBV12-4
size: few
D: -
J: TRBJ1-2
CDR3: CASSLSGIHGYTF
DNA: TGTGCCAGCAGTTTGTCTGGGATTCATGGCTACACCTTC

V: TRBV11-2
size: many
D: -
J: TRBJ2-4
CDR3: CASSPIRAKNIQYF
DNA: TGTGCCAGCAGCCCCATTAGGGCCAAAAACATTCAGTACTTC

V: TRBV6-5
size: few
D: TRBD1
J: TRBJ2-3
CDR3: CASSYPSGTGGADTQYF
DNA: TGTGCCAGCAGTTACCCATCCGGGACAGGGGGAGCAGATACGCAGTATTTT

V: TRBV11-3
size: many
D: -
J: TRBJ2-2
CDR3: CASSFTRTGELFF
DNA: TGTGCCAGCAGCTTTACAAGAACCGGGGAGCTGTTTTTT

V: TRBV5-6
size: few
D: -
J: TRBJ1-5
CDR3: CASSLDGSSNQPQHF
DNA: TGTGCCAGCAGCTTGGATGGTTCAAGCAATCAGCCCCAGCATTTT

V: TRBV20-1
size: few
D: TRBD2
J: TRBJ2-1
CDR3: CSARDTSGANEQFF
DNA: TGCAGTGCTAGAGACACTAGCGGGGCAAATGAGCAGTTCTTC

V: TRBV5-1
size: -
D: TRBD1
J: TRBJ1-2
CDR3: CASSLYTGGEIDYGYTF
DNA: TGCGCCAGCAGCTTGTACACAGGGGGCGAAATTGACTATGGCTACACCTTC

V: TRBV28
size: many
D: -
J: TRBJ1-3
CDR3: CASSLSHGGNTIYF
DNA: TGTGCCAGCAGTTTAAGTCACGGTGGAAACACCATATATTTT

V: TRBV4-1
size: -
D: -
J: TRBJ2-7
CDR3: CASSHGRGQIYEQYF
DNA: TGCGCCAGCAGCCATGGAAGGGGACAAATCTACGAGCAGTACTTC

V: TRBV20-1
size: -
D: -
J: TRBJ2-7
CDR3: CSAFRLGGSYEQYF
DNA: TGCAGTGCCTTTAGACTAGGAGGGTCCTACGAGCAGTACTTC

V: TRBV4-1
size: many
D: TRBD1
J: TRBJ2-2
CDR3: CASSQRQGAGELFF
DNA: TGCGCCAGCAGCCAAAGACAGGGGGCCGGGGAGCTGTTTTTT

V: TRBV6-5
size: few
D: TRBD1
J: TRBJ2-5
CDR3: CASSSLGQYQETQYF
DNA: TGTGCCAGCAGTTCCCTGGGACAGTACCAAGAGACCCAGTACTTC

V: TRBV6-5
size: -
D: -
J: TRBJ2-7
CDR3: CASSYPGGLSSYEQYF
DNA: TGTGCCAGCAGTTACCCGGGCGGCTTAAGCTCCTACGAGCAGTACTTC

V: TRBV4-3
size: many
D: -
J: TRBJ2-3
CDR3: CASSQDRQGPDTQYF
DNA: TGCGCCAGCAGCCAAGATCGGCAGGGCCCCGATACGCAGTATTTT

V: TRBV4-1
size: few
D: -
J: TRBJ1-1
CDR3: CASSQDPSRAGMNTEAFF
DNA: TGCGCCAGCAGCCAAGATCCGTCGAGGGCAGGTATGAACACTGAAGCTTTCTTT

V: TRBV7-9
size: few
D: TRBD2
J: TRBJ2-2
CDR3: CASSPAGGAFRKTGELFF
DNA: TGTGCCAGCAGCCCCGCGGGGGGGGCTTTTCGTAAGACCGGGGAGCTGTTTTTT

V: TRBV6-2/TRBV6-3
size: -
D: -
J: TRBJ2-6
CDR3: CASSYVGGLSGANVLTF
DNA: TGTGCCAGCAGTTACGTCGGGGGGCTATCTGGGGCCAACGTCCTGACTTTC

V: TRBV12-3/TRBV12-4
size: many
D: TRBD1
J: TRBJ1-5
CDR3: CASSSDREVQPQHF
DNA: TGTGCCAGCAGTTCGGACAGGGAGGTTCAGCCCCAGCATTTT

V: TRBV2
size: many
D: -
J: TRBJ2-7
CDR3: CASDYSRDRASYEQYF
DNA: TGTGCCAGCGACTATTCCCGGGACCGAGCTTCCTACGAGCAGTACTTC

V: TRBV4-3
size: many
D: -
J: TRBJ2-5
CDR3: CASSRRGDYQETQYF
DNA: TGCGCCAGCAGCCGGCGGGGCGACTACCAAGAGACCCAGTACTTC

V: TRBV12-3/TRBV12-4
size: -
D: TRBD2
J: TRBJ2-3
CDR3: CASSLGLAGGVLTDTQYF
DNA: TGTGCCAGCAGTTTGGGACTAGCGGGGGGCGTTTTGACAGATACGCAGTATTTT

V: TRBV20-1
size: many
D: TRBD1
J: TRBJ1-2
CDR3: CSAVEGGRGGGYTF
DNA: TGCAGTGCTGTAGAAGGGGGCAGGGGAGGTGGCTACACCTTC

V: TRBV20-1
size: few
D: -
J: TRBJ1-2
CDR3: CSARGQAYGYTF
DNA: TGCAGTGCTAGAGGTCAGGCCTATGGCTACACCTTC

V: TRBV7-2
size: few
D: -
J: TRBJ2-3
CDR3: CASRSSRASTDTQYF
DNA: TGTGCCAGCAGATCCAGCAGGGCTAGCACAGATACGCAGTATTTT

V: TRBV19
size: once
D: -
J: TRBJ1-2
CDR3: CASRMEGRYYGYTF
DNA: TGTGCCAGTAGGATGGAGGGCCGATACTATGGCTACACCTTC

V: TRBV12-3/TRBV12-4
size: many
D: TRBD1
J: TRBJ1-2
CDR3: CASSPRQGGYGYTF
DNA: TGTGCCAGCAGTCCCCGACAGGGCGGCTATGGCTACACCTTC

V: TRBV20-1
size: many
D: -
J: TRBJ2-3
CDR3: CSARDSGWWADTQYF
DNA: TGCAGTGCTCGGGATTCAGGGTGGTGGGCAGATACGCAGTATTTT

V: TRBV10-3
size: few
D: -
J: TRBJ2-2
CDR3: CAIKVAGADTGELFF
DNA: TGTGCCATCAAGGTAGCAGGGGCCGACACCGGGGAGCTGTTTTTT

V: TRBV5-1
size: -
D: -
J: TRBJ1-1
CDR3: CASSLDFWGGGDTEAFF
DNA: TGCGCCAGCAGCTTGGACTTTTGGGGGGGTGGCGACACTGAAGCTTTCTTT

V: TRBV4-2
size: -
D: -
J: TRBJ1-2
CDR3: CASSQDSLFGGQNGYTF
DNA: TGTGCCAGCAGCCAAGATTCCCTCTTCGGGGGCCAGAATGGCTACACCTTC

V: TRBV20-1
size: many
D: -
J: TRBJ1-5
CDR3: CSAREQYVYDQPQHF
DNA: TGCAGTGCTAGAGAGCAGTATGTCTACGATCAGCCCCAGCATTTT

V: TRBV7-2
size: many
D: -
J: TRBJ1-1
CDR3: CASSFSANTEAFF
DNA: TGTGCCAGCAGCTTCTCAGCGAACACTGAAGCTTTCTTT

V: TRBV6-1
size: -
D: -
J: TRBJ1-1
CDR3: CASSEVHGTEAFF
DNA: TGTGCCAGCAGTGAAGTCCATGGTACTGAAGCTTTCTTT

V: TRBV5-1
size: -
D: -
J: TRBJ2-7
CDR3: CASSSLASNEQYF
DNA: TGCGCCAGCAGCTCCCTAGCGTCTAACGAGCAGTACTTC

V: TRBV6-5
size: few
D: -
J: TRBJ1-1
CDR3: CASSYEVSSNTEAFF
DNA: TGTGCCAGCAGTTACGAAGTCAGCTCAAACACTGAAGCTTTCTTT

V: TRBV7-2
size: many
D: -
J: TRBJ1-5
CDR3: CASSRGPGGRPQHF
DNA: TGTGCCAGCAGCCGCGGTCCGGGGGGGAGGCCCCAGCATTTT

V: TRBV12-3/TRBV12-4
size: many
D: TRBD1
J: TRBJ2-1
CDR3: CASSPQGALGNEQFF
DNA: TGTGCCAGCAGTCCACAGGGGGCTCTCGGCAATGAGCAGTTCTTC

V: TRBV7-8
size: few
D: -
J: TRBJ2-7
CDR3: CASSLRTELAYEQYF
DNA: TGTGCCAGCAGCTTACGGACAGAACTAGCCTACGAGCAGTACTTC

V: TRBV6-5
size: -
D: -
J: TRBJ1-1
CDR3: CASSYIRGSTEAFF
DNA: TGTGCCAGCAGTTATATCAGGGGTAGCACTGAAGCTTTCTTT

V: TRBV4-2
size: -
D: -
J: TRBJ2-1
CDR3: CASSQDSSFYNEQFF
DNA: TGTGCCAGCAGCCAAGATTCGAGTTTTTACAATGAGCAGTTCTTC

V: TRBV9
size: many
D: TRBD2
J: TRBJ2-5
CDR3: CASSVGGLAGQETQYF
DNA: TGTGCCAGCAGCGTAGGTGGACTAGCGGGCCAAGAGACCCAGTACTTC

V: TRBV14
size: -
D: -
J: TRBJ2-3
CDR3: CASSQDIRPSDTQYF
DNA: TGTGCCAGCAGCCAAGATATCCGGCCCTCAGATACGCAGTATTTT

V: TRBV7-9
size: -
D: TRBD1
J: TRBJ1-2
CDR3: CASSLAGGSDYGYTF
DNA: TGTGCCAGCAGTCTCGCAGGGGGGTCGGACTATGGCTACACCTTC

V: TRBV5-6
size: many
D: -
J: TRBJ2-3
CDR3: CASSLWFLASTDTQYF
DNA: TGTGCCAGCAGCTTATGGTTTCTTGCTAGCACAGATACGCAGTATTTT

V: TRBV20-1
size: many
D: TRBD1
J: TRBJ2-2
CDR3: CSAKRTGTNTGELFF
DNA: TGCAGTGCAAAACGGACAGGGACGAACACCGGGGAGCTGTTTTTT

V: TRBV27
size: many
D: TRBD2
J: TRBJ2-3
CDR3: CASSLGGGAHGTQYF
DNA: TGTGCCAGCAGTTTGGGCGGGGGGGCCCATGGTACGCAGTATTTT

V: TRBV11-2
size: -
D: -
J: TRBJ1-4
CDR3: CASSSWTADNEKLFF
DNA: TGTGCCAGCAGCTCCTGGACGGCGGACAATGAAAAACTGTTTTTT

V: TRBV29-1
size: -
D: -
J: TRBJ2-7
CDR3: CSVRLQADTYEQYF
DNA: TGCAGCGTTCGACTTCAGGCGGATACCTACGAGCAGTACTTC

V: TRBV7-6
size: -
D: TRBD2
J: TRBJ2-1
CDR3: CASSLAGGQGFF
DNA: TGTGCCAGCAGCTTGGCGGGGGGCCAGGGGTTCTTC